Listed below are T cell receptor beta chains from one sample, sequenced in a study of a mutant IDH1 vaccine in newly diagnosed glioma. Their antigens remain unidentified. Generated by immunoSEQ multiplex PCR, the TCRdb table keeps only in-frame clones and is missing some. The sample contains about 56,000 clones, more than 75% of which appear only once. This specimen consisted of PBMCs, obtained from a glioma patient whose treatment included an IDH1 peptide vaccine. The receptors come from a man aged 35 to 55 with glioma. CDR3s include the opening cysteine and the closing phenylalanine or tryptophan. The order of the fields is V gene, clone size, J gene, D gene, CDR3 DNA, CDR3 protein. A D gene is named only where the DNA matches it firmly. Not all rows give a size; the values are once, few, many and, for expanded clones, a class.

V gene: TRBV7-8; clone size: once; J gene: TRBJ1-2; D gene: -; CDR3 DNA: TGTGCCAGCAGCTTACTTGCTTCGGCTGGCTACACCTTC; CDR3 protein: CASSLLASAGYTF
V gene: TRBV19; clone size: -; J gene: TRBJ2-3; D gene: -; CDR3 DNA: TGTGCCAGTAGTATATGGGGCGAAACAGATACGCAGTATTTT; CDR3 protein: CASSIWGETDTQYF
V gene: TRBV6-5; clone size: -; J gene: TRBJ1-1; D gene: TRBD1; CDR3 DNA: TGTGCCAGCGGACATGGACAGGGAGGTACCACTGAAGCTTTCTTT; CDR3 protein: CASGHGQGGTTEAFF
V gene: TRBV2; clone size: -; J gene: TRBJ2-1; D gene: -; CDR3 DNA: TGTGCCAGCGGCGTGAGCTCCTACAATGAGCAGTTCTTC; CDR3 protein: CASGVSSYNEQFF
V gene: TRBV27; clone size: -; J gene: TRBJ1-1; D gene: -; CDR3 DNA: TGTGCCAGCCTCCCCCTCCGGGGCCTCAACACTGAAGCTTTCTTT; CDR3 protein: CASLPLRGLNTEAFF
V gene: TRBV19; clone size: -; J gene: TRBJ2-1; D gene: TRBD2; CDR3 DNA: TGTGCCAGTACCGCCGGGACTAGCGGAGGTAATGAGCAGTTCTTC; CDR3 protein: CASTAGTSGGNEQFF
V gene: TRBV11-3; clone size: -; J gene: TRBJ1-2; D gene: -; CDR3 DNA: TGTGCCAGCAGCCCGGGAACTTACCGAGTCAACTATGGCTACACCTTC; CDR3 protein: CASSPGTYRVNYGYTF
V gene: TRBV5-8; clone size: -; J gene: TRBJ2-7; D gene: -; CDR3 DNA: TGTGCCAGCAGCTTGAGGAGGGAGCAGTACTTC; CDR3 protein: CASSLRREQYF
V gene: TRBV11-2; clone size: -; J gene: TRBJ1-2; D gene: -; CDR3 DNA: TGTGCCAGCAGCTTTGGGGGGCGGGGCTATGGCTACACCTTC; CDR3 protein: CASSFGGRGYGYTF
V gene: TRBV29-1; clone size: -; J gene: TRBJ2-3; D gene: -; CDR3 DNA: TGCAGCGTTCGGATAGGGGGCACAGATACGCAGTATTTT; CDR3 protein: CSVRIGGTDTQYF
V gene: TRBV19; clone size: -; J gene: TRBJ2-2; D gene: -; CDR3 DNA: TGTGCCAGTAGTATTAAAGTGAACACCGGGGAGCTGTTTTTT; CDR3 protein: CASSIKVNTGELFF
V gene: TRBV19; clone size: -; J gene: TRBJ2-7; D gene: TRBD2; CDR3 DNA: TGTGCCAGTAGTCCTTTTAGCGGGAGTAGAGAGCAGTACTTC; CDR3 protein: CASSPFSGSREQYF
V gene: TRBV4-2; clone size: -; J gene: TRBJ2-2; D gene: -; CDR3 DNA: TGTGCCAGCAGCCAAGGCATTGAAGGGGAGCTGTTTTTT; CDR3 protein: CASSQGIEGELFF
V gene: TRBV4-2; clone size: -; J gene: TRBJ2-1; D gene: TRBD1; CDR3 DNA: TGTGCCAGCAGCATACGACAGGGGGACAATGAGCAGTTCTTC; CDR3 protein: CASSIRQGDNEQFF
V gene: TRBV6-5; clone size: -; J gene: TRBJ1-3; D gene: -; CDR3 DNA: TGTGCCAGCAAGCGTGGCCGCGACTCTGGAAACACCATATATTTT; CDR3 protein: CASKRGRDSGNTIYF
V gene: TRBV5-1; clone size: -; J gene: TRBJ1-5; D gene: -; CDR3 DNA: TGCGCCAGCAGCCCCCCACAAGGTCAGCCCCAGCATTTT; CDR3 protein: CASSPPQGQPQHF
V gene: TRBV6-5; clone size: -; J gene: TRBJ1-1; D gene: TRBD1; CDR3 DNA: TGTGCCAGCAGAGAGGACAGGGCGAACACTGAAGCTTTCTTT; CDR3 protein: CASREDRANTEAFF